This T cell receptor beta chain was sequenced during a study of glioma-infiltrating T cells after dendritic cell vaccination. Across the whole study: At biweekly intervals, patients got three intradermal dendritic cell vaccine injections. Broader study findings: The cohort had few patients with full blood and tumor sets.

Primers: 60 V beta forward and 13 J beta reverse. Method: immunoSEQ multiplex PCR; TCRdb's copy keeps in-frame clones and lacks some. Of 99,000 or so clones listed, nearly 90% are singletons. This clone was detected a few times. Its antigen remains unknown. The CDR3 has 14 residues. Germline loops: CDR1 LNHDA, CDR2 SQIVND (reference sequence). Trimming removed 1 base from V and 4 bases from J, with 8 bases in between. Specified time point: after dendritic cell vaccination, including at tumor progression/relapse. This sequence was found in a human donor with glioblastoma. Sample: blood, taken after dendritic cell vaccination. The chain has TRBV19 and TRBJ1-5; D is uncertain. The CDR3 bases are TGTGCCAGTAGTATAGGAGCCGGGAATCAGCCCCAGCATTTT. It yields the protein CASSIGAGNQPQHF.